This paragraph reports one T cell receptor beta chain. In the study's own analysis: By means of reference gene primer amplification, nucleated cell counts were estimated. The method was immunoSEQ multiplex PCR; TCRdb's version includes in-frame clones alone and lacks a portion of them. The V and J calls and clone size are taken from that table; D and trimming were inferred from the DNA. The profile shows over 40,000 clones, 80% to 90% of them singletons. The data stem from a study of blood T cell repertoires in COVID-19. Across the whole study: Sources were T cells, B-cell-depleted T cells, or PBMCs; the material itself was cDNA or gDNA.

J gave up 4 bases and V 3 bases, and 4 bases lay outside the gene matches. In germline, CDR1 is SGHRS, CDR2 YFSETQ. The CDR3 runs 14 residues. The specimen was peripheral blood. The TCR originated in an elderly woman with acute or convalescent COVID-19. The rearrangement joins TRBV5-1 to TRBJ1-2; 9 nucleotides align to TRBD1. CDR3 nucleotide sequence: TGCGCCAGCAGCTCACAGGGGGCGAGCTATGGCTACACCTTC. It specifies CASSSQGASYGYTF.